These 23 T cell receptor beta chains were sequenced from one sample in a study of CD8 T cells in ankylosing spondylitis. Antigens for these TCRs are unknown. Whole-study results and caveats: What seemed typical of ankylosing spondylitis blood was a TCR beta motif built from eight highly homologous variants.

TCRdb reanalysed the 5' RACE reads using MiXCR and keeps one entry per CDR3 protein. This sample carries 670,000 or so distinct CDR3 sequences, around 17% of them seen once, and the ten largest clones take 15% to 20%. Sequencing input: blood, either unsorted or a sorted T cell fraction (not recorded which). Source of these receptors: a male donor with ankylosing spondylitis.

The gene calls are TRBV7-8 and TRBJ1-2; 7 positions match TRBD1. This CDR3 is built from 14 residues. Germline values: CDR1 SGHVS, CDR2 FQNEAQ. Unmatched junction bases numbered 7, after V lost 3 bases and J lost 6 bases. The chain's CDR3 is CASSLDGQVHGYTF. DNA of the CDR3: TGTGCCAGCAGCTTGGACGGACAGGTTCATGGCTACACCTTC.

V gene TRBV11-2 combines with J gene TRBJ2-3, with D possibly matching TRBD2 (5 bases). The CDR3 has 15 residues. V lost 1 base and J lost 1, with 9 bases in between. Germline V gene lookup returns CDR1 SGHAT and CDR2 FQNNGV. The CDR3 region has the DNA TGTGCCAGCAGCTTAGTCCTAGCTGGCACAGATACGCAGTATTTT. It translates to CASSLVLAGTDTQYF.

Here the CDR3 DNA reads TGTGCCAGCATACCAATGGGGGGGCAGTTTGGCTACACCTTC. This translates into CASIPMGGQFGYTF. The chain employs TRBV6-1 and TRBJ1-2; possible D gene TRBD1, 6 bases. Germline loops: CDR1 MNHNS, CDR2 SASEGT. The CDR3 spans 14 residues. V lost 7 bases to trimming and J lost 7 bases, with 19 bases between them.

This clonotype was seen more than once but under ten times. The genes are TRBV5-1 and TRBJ2-1; the D is unclear. Germline V gene lookup returns CDR1 SGHRS and CDR2 YFSETQ. There are 13 residues in the CDR3. The V end was cut by 0 bases, the J end by 9 bases, with 10 bases between. The CDR3 loop is CASSLGVVGEQFF. CDR3 coding DNA: TGCGCCAGCAGCTTGGGGGTTGTCGGTGAGCAGTTCTTC.

In its sample, this clonotype was seen a few times. This sequence joins TRBV5-1 and TRBJ2-1; 8 nucleotides agree with TRBD2. CDR1 SGHRS and CDR2 YFSETQ come from the germline V gene. CDR3 size: 17 residues. The J segment lost 2 bases and the V segment lost 0 bases, leaving 7 bases of the junction unmatched. The CDR3 reads CASSLAPGGSTYNEQFF. The CDR3 DNA is TGCGCCAGCAGCTTGGCCCCGGGGGGGTCGACCTACAATGAGCAGTTCTTC.

This clonotype was counted at least ten times. This sequence joins TRBV25-1 and TRBJ1-2; 10 bases line up with TRBD1. J lost 3 bases, V lost 4 bases, and 14 bases had no gene match. This CDR3 has 18 residues. The V gene's germline CDR1 is MGHDK and CDR2 SYGVNS. The CDR3 is CASSGLTVGQGDDYGYTF. The CDR3 DNA reads as TGTGCCAGCAGTGGATTGACCGTTGGACAGGGGGATGACTATGGCTACACCTTC.

Turning to this clonotype: A much larger clone differs from this one at a single base, so this may be a read error. The rearrangement links TRBV12-3 or TRBV12-4 to TRBJ2-6, with D maybe TRBD1 (5 bases). CDR3 length: 13 residues. This chain's CDR3 is CASSSTGANVPTF. The CDR3 DNA reads as TGTGCCAGCAGTTCGACTGGGGCCAACGTCCCGACTTTC.

The chain employs TRBV15 and TRBJ2-1; 8 positions match TRBD2. V shed 7 bases, J shed 6 bases, and the junction held 8 bases outside the gene matches. Germline CDR1 and CDR2: LNHNV and YYDKDF (reference sequence). The CDR3 totals 14 residues. In DNA, the CDR3 is TGTGCCACCAACCCGACTAGCGCATCCAATGAGCAGTTCTTC. It yields the protein CATNPTSASNEQFF. Full variable domain (outside the CDR3, taken from reference TRBV15 and TRBJ2-1): DAMVIQNPRYQVTQFGKPVTLSCSQTLNHNVMYWYQQKSSQAPKLLFHYYDKDFNNEADTPDNFQSRRPNTSFCFLDIRSPGLGDTAMYLCATNPTSASNEQFFGPGTRLTVL.

This clonotype has a count of ten or more. The chain employs TRBV6-1 and TRBJ1-2; 9 nucleotides match TRBD1. Germline V gene data show CDR1 as MNHNS and CDR2 as SASEGT. The CDR3 covers 16 residues. V lost 6 bases to trimming and J lost 2 bases; unmatched junction nucleotides: 10. CDR3 DNA sequence: TGTGCCAGCAGCAAGGGACAGGGAACCACAAACTATGGCTACACCTTC. Protein: CASSKGQGTTNYGYTF.

This clonotype was counted only a few times. V is TRBV12-3 or TRBV12-4 and J is TRBJ2-1; a weak D match, TRBD1 (6 bases). V lost 7 bases and J lost 6, with 16 bases in between. The CDR3 has 14 residues. The DNA of the CDR3 is TGTGCCAGCAATTCAGGGGCAAGTGTCAATGAGCAGTTCTTC. This codes for CASNSGASVNEQFF.

This clonotype was detected once. V and J are TRBV20-1 and TRBJ2-2, with a weak D call TRBD2 (6 bases). Germline V gives CDR1 DFQATT, CDR2 SNEGSKA (reference sequence). The CDR3 is made up of 17 amino acids. The V end lost 0 bases, the J end lost 3 bases, and 17 bases lay between the germline ends. The CDR3 region is CSARESTNGRYTGELFF. DNA for the CDR3: TGCAGTGCTAGAGAATCCACTAATGGGAGGTACACCGGGGAGCTGTTTTTT.

The rearrangement uses TRBV28 and TRBJ1-5; TRBD1 matches at 7 bases. V gave up 6 bases and J gave up 3 bases; unmatched junction bases: 14. Germline V CDR1 and CDR2: MDHEN, SYDVKM. The CDR3 is 17 amino acids. Here the CDR3 DNA reads TGTGCCAGCAGGGTCCCTGGACAGGCTGGCGTCAATCAGCCCCAGCATTTT. This codes for CASRVPGQAGVNQPQHF. The whole variable domain, remainder taken from reference TRBV28 and TRBJ1-5, is DVKVTQSSRYLVKRTGEKVFLECVQDMDHENMFWYRQDPGLGLRLIYFSYDVKMKEKGDIPEGYSVSREKKERFSLILESASTNQTSMYLCASRVPGQAGVNQPQHFGDGTRLSIL.

The CDR3 nucleotides read TGTGCCAGCAGTTACGGGAGGACAGGGTGGGATTCACCCCTCCACTTT. This encodes CASSYGRTGWDSPLHF. The chain recombines TRBV6-5 with TRBJ1-6, with 8 bases aligning to TRBD1. Germline V gene lookup returns CDR1 MNHEY and CDR2 SVGAGI. The CDR3 runs 16 residues. The V gene end was trimmed by 2 bases and the J gene end by 8 bases; junction bases not matched to a gene: 8.

This rearrangement joins TRBV12-3 or TRBV12-4 to TRBJ1-1; TRBD1 matches 7 bases. V trimming: 5 bases; J trimming: 1 base; junction bases outside the gene matches: 16. The CDR3 consists of 18 residues. CDR3 protein: CASSPVIGQDISNTEAFF. The CDR3 nucleotides read TGTGCCAGCAGTCCGGTAATAGGACAGGACATCTCGAACACTGAAGCTTTCTTT.

This clonotype was counted between two and nine times. The rearrangement uses TRBV6-4 and TRBJ2-1; D might be TRBD1 or TRBD2, each matching 5 bases. CDR1 and CDR2 (germline): MRHNA, SNTAGT. The CDR3 is 14 residues long. V was cut by 1 base and J by 11 bases, with 15 bases left in between. In DNA form, the CDR3 reads TGTGCCAGCAGTGACTTCGGGGCTCCCTCGCAGCAGTTCTTC. Translation: CASSDFGAPSQQFF.

The rearrangement uses TRBV5-6 and TRBJ2-5; D might be TRBD2 (6 bases). The germline V gene encodes CDR1 SGHDT and CDR2 YYEEEE. The V end lost 3 bases, the J end lost 5 bases, and 14 bases lay between the germline ends. CDR3 length: 14 amino acids. This CDR3 reads CASSYASAGETQYF. CDR3 DNA sequence: TGTGCCAGCAGCTATGCCTCGGCGGGGGAGACCCAGTACTTC.

In this sample, this clonotype turned up many times. The chain couples TRBV5-1 to TRBJ2-1; D is unresolved. The CDR3 is made up of 17 amino acids. CDR1 is SGHRS, CDR2 YFSETQ, per germline. V lost 0 bases to trimming and J lost 6 bases, with 19 bases between them. CDR3 sequence: CASSLADSRRSANEQFF. The CDR3 DNA reads as TGCGCCAGCAGCTTGGCTGACTCCCGCCGTAGTGCCAATGAGCAGTTCTTC. Full variable domain (rest looked up from reference TRBV5-1 and TRBJ2-1): KAGVTQTPRYLIKTRGQQVTLSCSPISGHRSVSWYQQTPGQGLQFLFEYFSETQRNKGNFPGRFSGRQFSNSRSEMNVSTLELGDSALYLCASSLADSRRSANEQFFGPGTRLTVL.

The chain carries TRBV19 and TRBJ2-1; 8 bases agree with TRBD1. V dropped 6 bases and J dropped 9; count of bases not matched to a gene: 13. The CDR3 has 15 residues. CDR1 is LNHDA, CDR2 SQIVND, per germline (reference sequence). As DNA, the CDR3 is TGTGCCAGTAGCAGCTGGACAGGGCTCATGGGTGAGCAGTTCTTC. Its protein is CASSSWTGLMGEQFF.

Ten or more counts support this clonotype. The V call is TRBV12-3 or TRBV12-4, the J call TRBJ1-5, with 8 bases matching TRBD1. The CDR3 has 15 amino acids. Trimming cost V 5 bases and J 7 bases; bases outside gene matches: 10. CDR3 bases: TGTGCCAGCAGTAGGACAGGGACGATACGCCAGCCCCAGCATTTT. Translated: CASSRTGTIRQPQHF.

The V and J genes are TRBV5-1 and TRBJ2-7; TRBD1 matches at 7 bases. Germline V gives CDR1 SGHRS, CDR2 YFSETQ. The CDR3 consists of 14 residues. J lost 2 bases, V lost 3 bases, and 5 bases had no gene match. The CDR3 sequence: CASSYGQATYEQYF. CDR3 bases: TGCGCCAGCAGCTACGGACAGGCAACCTACGAGCAGTACTTC.

This clonotype was recorded a few times. The genes are TRBV20-1 and TRBJ2-1, with 9 bases matching TRBD2. The germline CDR1 and CDR2 sequences are DFQATT and SNEGSKA (reference sequence). CDR3 size: 12 residues. V lost 6 bases to trimming and J lost 9 bases; unmatched junction nucleotides: 6. The CDR3 loop is CSAPGTSFEQFF. In nucleotides, the CDR3 is TGCAGTGCGCCCGGGACTAGCTTTGAGCAGTTCTTC.

This clonotype has a handful of counts. The chain couples TRBV5-1 to TRBJ2-2; no firm D call. The CDR3 has 13 amino acids. Trimming took off 4 bases at V and 1 base at J, with 5 bases between the two ends. Germline CDR1 is SGHRS and CDR2 is YFSETQ. CDR3 in amino acids: CASSEQNTGELFF. The DNA of the CDR3 is TGCGCCAGCAGCGAACAGAACACCGGGGAGCTGTTTTTT.

The chain is built from TRBV20-1 and TRBJ2-1; 9 bases align to TRBD2. J gave up 7 bases and V 6 bases, and 7 bases lay outside the gene matches. Germline CDR1 and CDR2: DFQATT and SNEGSKA (reference sequence). This CDR3 has 13 residues. The CDR3 spells CSANSGSMNEQFF. CDR3 DNA sequence: TGCAGTGCCAATAGCGGGAGTATGAATGAGCAGTTCTTC.